The 26 T cell receptor beta chains reported below all come from one sample, sequenced in a study of response to subunit inactivated influenza vaccine. TCRdb analysed the RT-PCR reads with MiXCR anew, one entry per CDR3 protein. The sample includes roughly 290,000 distinct CDR3 sequences, about a fifth of them seen just once. The specimen comprised PBMCs from blood, sampled 21 months after vaccination. The receptor source for this set is a man aged 50 to 69 who received an inactivated influenza vaccine.

This clonotype has a handful of counts. Possible read error: a much larger clone is one base away. The chain joins TRBV5-5 to TRBJ1-1, with D hard to call. Trimming shortened V by 7 bases and J by 3 bases, and 7 bases separated the two germline ends. The CDR3 totals 11 residues. Germline CDR1 is SGHKS and CDR2 is YYEKEE (reference sequence). CDR3 in DNA: TGTGCCAGCCGTTTGGACACTGAAGCTTTCTTT. This encodes CASRLDTEAFF.

This chain connects TRBV5-1 to TRBJ1-1; no firm D call. Germline-derived CDR1 and CDR2 are SGHRS and YFSETQ. CDR3 length equals 16 residues. V was shortened by 1 base and J by 0 bases, with 13 bases between the two germline ends. The CDR3 is CASSLRAYTMNTEAFF. The CDR3 region has the DNA TGCGCCAGCAGCTTGCGGGCTTACACCATGAACACTGAAGCTTTCTTT.

This clonotype showed up just a few times. J is TRBJ1-5 and V is TRBV10-1, with a weak D call TRBD1 (6 bases). This CDR3 has 14 amino acids. CDR1 is WNHNN, CDR2 SYGVQD, per germline (reference sequence). Trimming pared 2 bases from V and 3 bases from J, leaving 8 bases between. In DNA form, the CDR3 reads TGCGCCAGCAGTGAGGGGGACACCAATCAGCCCCAGCATTTT. It specifies CASSEGDTNQPQHF.

V gene TRBV29-1 combines with J gene TRBJ1-1, with TRBD1 identical over 9 bases. Germline V gives CDR1 SQVTM, CDR2 ANQGSEA. J lost 4 bases, V lost 5 bases, and 8 bases had no gene match. This CDR3 is built from 14 residues. CDR3 in amino acids: CSVRTGVGSTEAFF. The CDR3 DNA reads as TGCAGCGTTCGGACAGGGGTGGGGAGCACTGAAGCTTTCTTT.

The chain joins TRBV5-4 to TRBJ1-2; no clear D. The V gene's germline CDR1 is SGHNT and CDR2 YYREEE (reference sequence). The CDR3 consists of 13 residues. V gave up 0 bases and J gave up 6 bases, with 9 bases separating them. CDR3 in DNA: TGTGCCAGCAGCTTGGGCCAGGAGGATGGCTACACCTTC. It codes for CASSLGQEDGYTF.

The V and J genes are TRBV6-1 and TRBJ2-3; D not resolved. The germline V gene has CDR1 MNHNS and CDR2 SASEGT. The CDR3 length is 17 residues. Trimming removed 7 bases from V and 0 bases from J, with 20 bases in between. Written as DNA, the CDR3 is TGTGCCAGCACGCGATCTCCGGCGGTCGCTAGCACAGATACGCAGTATTTT. Protein sequence: CASTRSPAVASTDTQYF.

The rearrangement joins TRBV7-8 to TRBJ2-3; maybe TRBD2 (6 bases). The CDR3 has 16 amino acids. V was shortened by 1 base and J by 11 bases, with 22 bases between the two germline ends. Germline assignment: CDR1 SGHVS and CDR2 FQNEAQ. The CDR3 reads CASSLGGGALISKQYF. Here the CDR3 DNA reads TGTGCCAGCAGCTTAGGGGGCGGGGCGCTTATCAGTAAGCAGTATTTT.

V and J are TRBV6-2 or TRBV6-3 and TRBJ1-2, with 9 positions matching TRBD1. V gave up 0 bases and J gave up 3 bases; unmatched junction bases: 5. This CDR3 comprises 16 residues. The germline gives CDR1 MNHEY, CDR2 SVGEGT. CDR3 sequence (DNA): TGTGCCAGCAGTTACTCGAGACAGGGGGTCGACTATGGCTACACCTTC. Its translation: CASSYSRQGVDYGYTF.

This clonotype was counted between two and nine times. V and J are TRBV27 and TRBJ1-5; D gene ambiguous. Deletions cut 3 bases from V and 4 bases from J, with 13 bases between. Germline values: CDR1 MNHEY, CDR2 SMNVEV (reference sequence). The length of the CDR3 is 15 residues. In DNA, the CDR3 is TGTGCCAGCAGTTTCCCGGCCCGGGGAAATCAGCCCCAGCATTTT. As protein: CASSFPARGNQPQHF.

Ten or more counts support this clonotype. Here the CDR3 DNA reads TGTGCCAGCAGTTTATTTGGACAGGGTTACAATGAGCAGTTCTTC. The encoded protein is CASSLFGQGYNEQFF. V usage is TRBV12-3 or TRBV12-4 and J usage is TRBJ2-1; 8 positions agree with TRBD1. V was pared by 2 bases and J by 4 bases, with 4 bases of the junction left unmatched. CDR3 length: 15 residues.

J is TRBJ1-6 and V is TRBV3-1; 10 bases line up with TRBD1. Trimming cost V 2 bases and J 16 bases; bases outside gene matches: 8. Germline lookup yields CDR1 LGHDT and CDR2 YNNKEL (reference sequence). The CDR3 is 14 residues long. The CDR3 coding sequence is TGTGCCAGCAGCCAAATCCGACAGGGGGCGAGACTCCACTTT. It is translated as CASSQIRQGARLHF.

This clonotype was seen more than once but under ten times. This rearrangement joins TRBV12-3 or TRBV12-4 to TRBJ1-4; TRBD1 might be the D (5 bases). The CDR3 is made up of 15 amino acids. V dropped 6 bases and J dropped 8 bases, with 19 bases sitting between them. CDR3 sequence reads: CASSNAGRPGEKLFF. CDR3 DNA: TGTGCCAGCAGCAATGCGGGACGGCCCGGGGAAAAACTGTTTTTT.

This clonotype has ten or more counts. The V gene is TRBV7-9, the J gene TRBJ2-3, with unresolved D. V lost 2 bases to trimming and J lost 9 bases, with 18 bases between them. The CDR3 contains 15 residues. CDR1 and CDR2 (germline): SEHNR, FQNEAQ (reference sequence). The CDR3 nucleotides read TGTGCCAGCAGCTTACCCTTTCGACTTGGCTCAACGCAGTATTTT. Translated: CASSLPFRLGSTQYF.

This clonotype was counted ten times or more. The rearrangement joins TRBV5-1 to TRBJ1-6; D not resolved. The CDR3 totals 13 residues. Germline CDR1 is SGHRS and CDR2 is YFSETQ. The V end lost 0 bases, the J end lost 9 bases, and 7 bases lay between the germline ends. The CDR3 nucleotides read TGCGCCAGCAGCTTGGATTTGGGTTCACCCCTCCACTTT. It translates to CASSLDLGSPLHF.

The chain uses TRBV7-2 and TRBJ2-5; D ambiguous. This CDR3 spans 13 amino acids. Germline CDR1 and CDR2: SGHTA and FQGNSA. The germline V and J ends were trimmed by 7 bases and 4 bases, with 13 bases remaining between them. The CDR3 bases are TGTGCCAGCAACATAGTTGGTGGAGAGACCCAGTACTTC. Protein sequence: CASNIVGGETQYF.

A few counts support this clonotype. The V gene is TRBV6-5, the J gene TRBJ2-7, with D tentatively TRBD1 (5 bases). Trimming removed 9 bases at V and 2 bases at J, with 8 bases between. This CDR3 is 11 amino acids long. The germline gives CDR1 MNHEY, CDR2 SVGAGI. CDR3 loop: CASWTPYEQYF. In DNA form, the CDR3 reads TGTGCCAGTTGGACACCCTACGAGCAGTACTTC.

This clonotype was counted a few times. This chain connects TRBV5-1 to TRBJ1-6; 7 nucleotides line up with TRBD1. CDR3 length: 16 amino acids. J was trimmed by 4 bases and V by 0 bases; bases with no gene match: 4. Germline values: CDR1 SGHRS, CDR2 YFSETQ. The CDR3 here is CASSLDRGDYNSPLHF. The CDR3 DNA sequence: TGCGCCAGCAGCTTGGACAGGGGAGATTATAATTCACCCCTCCACTTT.

The chain combines TRBV4-2 with TRBJ1-6; TRBD1 is a possible D gene (5 bases). Germline loops: CDR1 LGHNA, CDR2 YNFKEQ. Trimming took 4 bases from V and 0 from J, leaving 13 bases between them. The CDR3 is made up of 17 amino acids. CDR3 DNA sequence: TGTGCCAGCAGCCTACGGGACGGGAGCTCCTATAATTCACCCCTCCACTTT. Amino acids: CASSLRDGSSYNSPLHF.

This clonotype has ten or more counts. The genes are TRBV28 and TRBJ1-5, with 10 bases matching TRBD1. The germline CDR1 and CDR2 sequences are MDHEN and SYDVKM. The CDR3 is made up of 16 amino acids. V lost 6 bases and J lost 3; bases outside the gene matches: 8. The CDR3 reads CASRLRTGGNNQPQHF. In DNA, the CDR3 is TGTGCCAGCAGACTGAGGACAGGGGGTAACAATCAGCCCCAGCATTTT.

The V and J genes are TRBV20-1 and TRBJ2-5; TRBD2 aligns across 9 bases. The J segment lost 2 bases and the V segment lost 5 bases, leaving 12 bases of the junction unmatched. The CDR3 covers 16 residues. Germline V gene lookup returns CDR1 DFQATT and CDR2 SNEGSKA (reference sequence). The CDR3 DNA follows: TGCAGTGCTGGTGGATCGGCGGGAGGGAAGCAAGAGACCCAGTACTTC. Its protein product is CSAGGSAGGKQETQYF.

The sample holds a few counts of this clonotype. The V call is TRBV20-1, the J call TRBJ2-3; the D is unclear. The V end was cut by 4 bases, the J end by 3 bases, with 17 bases between. The CDR3 totals 15 residues. The germline V gene has CDR1 DFQATT and CDR2 SNEGSKA (reference sequence). CDR3 sequence: CSANQGSRRTDTQYF. CDR3 nucleotides: TGCAGTGCTAACCAAGGGTCACGAAGGACAGATACGCAGTATTTT.

The gene calls are TRBV12-3 or TRBV12-4 and TRBJ2-5; the D gene is possibly TRBD2 (7 bases). The V end lost 6 bases, the J end lost 2 bases, and 13 bases lay between the germline ends. The length of the CDR3 is 14 residues. CDR3 coding DNA: TGTGCCAGCAGCCGCGCGGGGGCTCAAGAGACCCAGTACTTC. Its translation: CASSRAGAQETQYF.

V is TRBV3-1 and J is TRBJ2-7; no clear D. The CDR3 has 12 residues. Deletions cut 6 bases from V and 0 bases from J, with 6 bases between. Germline-derived CDR1 and CDR2 are LGHDT and YNNKEL (reference sequence). The CDR3 loop is CASRSTSYEQYF. The CDR3 nucleotides read TGTGCCAGCAGAAGCACCTCCTACGAGCAGTACTTC.

J is TRBJ2-1 and V is TRBV14; no clear D gene. Germline CDR1 and CDR2: SGHDN and FVKESK. V was shortened by 0 bases and J by 8 bases, with 11 bases between the two germline ends. The CDR3 has 14 amino acids. In nucleotides, the CDR3 is TGTGCCAGCAGCCAAGATACTTGGTTCGATGAGCAGTTCTTC. Residues: CASSQDTWFDEQFF.

This clonotype turned up a few times. The rearrangement links TRBV4-3 to TRBJ2-4, with TRBD2 matching over 9 bases. The CDR3 runs 17 residues. CDR1 and CDR2 from the germline V gene are LGHNA and YSLEER. V shed 0 bases and J 3 bases; nucleotides not matched to a gene: 6. The CDR3 loop reads CASSQEVRGGSKNIQYF. In DNA, the CDR3 is TGCGCCAGCAGCCAAGAAGTGCGGGGGGGGAGCAAAAACATTCAGTACTTC.

This clonotype was detected ten times or more. The rearrangement links TRBV28 to TRBJ1-5; 8 bases match TRBD1. The V and J ends lost 6 bases and 4 bases, in that order; junction bases with no gene match: 5. Germline lookup yields CDR1 MDHEN and CDR2 SYDVKM. The CDR3 covers 14 residues. Here the CDR3 DNA reads TGTGCCAGCAGCTTAACAGGGGGGAATCAGCCCCAGCATTTT. Protein sequence: CASSLTGGNQPQHF.